A single sample gave rise to the 29 T cell receptor beta chains below, sequenced in a study of blood T cell repertoires in COVID-19. The table came from immunoSEQ multiplex PCR; TCRdb's copy has only in-frame clones and leaves some out. Of 200,000 to 300,000 clones detected, around 83% appear once; the ten largest clones hold 1.5%. Specimen: peripheral blood. The source is a woman aged 40 to 50 who had recovered from COVID-19.

The V gene is TRBV5-6, the J gene TRBJ2-1, with 8 bases matching TRBD2. The ends lost 2 bases at V and 8 bases at J; junction bases unmatched: 9. Germline CDR1 and CDR2: SGHDT and YYEEEE. This CDR3 has 15 amino acids. CDR3 sequence: CASSFFRGGRDEQFF. The CDR3 DNA is TGTGCCAGCAGCTTCTTCCGGGGGGGCCGGGATGAGCAGTTCTTC.

This chain links TRBV9 with TRBJ1-5, with D maybe TRBD1 (5 bases). The germline gives CDR1 SGDLS, CDR2 YYNGEE. Trimming shortened V by 3 bases and J by 3 bases, and 7 bases separated the two germline ends. CDR3 length equals 13 residues. The CDR3 loop reads CASSADINQPQHF. CDR3 DNA sequence: TGTGCCAGCAGCGCGGACATCAATCAGCCCCAGCATTTT.

This clone was counted between two and nine times. CDR3 amino acids: CAWKYRGNSPLHF. CDR3 in DNA: TGTGCCTGGAAGTACAGGGGGAATTCACCCCTCCACTTT. This rearrangement joins TRBV30 to TRBJ1-6; 8 nucleotides match TRBD1. Per germline, CDR1 GTSNPN and CDR2 SVGIG (reference sequence). Germline trimming cut 4 bases from V and 7 bases from J; bases unmatched to any gene: 3. This CDR3 is built from 13 residues.

V usage is TRBV28 and J usage is TRBJ1-4, with D possibly matching TRBD1 (6 bases). This CDR3 has 14 amino acids. CDR1 and CDR2 (germline): MDHEN, SYDVKM. Trimming cost V 6 bases and J 4 bases, with 12 bases left between them. The CDR3 bases are TGTGCCAGCAGCGTTACAGGGATTAATGAAAAACTGTTTTTT. Translating gives CASSVTGINEKLFF.

This chain links TRBV7-2 with TRBJ1-3; possible D gene TRBD1, 5 bases. V lost 7 bases and J 1 base, leaving 14 bases between the germline ends. There are 15 residues in the CDR3. Germline V gene data show CDR1 as SGHTA and CDR2 as FQGNSA. Here the CDR3 DNA reads TGTGCCAGCAACCCGGCAGGGTTGTCTGGAAACACCATATATTTT. This codes for CASNPAGLSGNTIYF.

This sequence joins TRBV18 and TRBJ2-4; D unresolved. Between the trimmed V and J ends, which lost 3 bases and 8 bases, there was a span of 17 bases. The CDR3 has 15 residues. Germline values: CDR1 KGHSH, CDR2 LQKENI. The CDR3 sequence is CASSPGEETVDIQYF. In nucleotides, the CDR3 is TGTGCCAGCTCACCCGGTGAGGAGACGGTGGACATTCAGTACTTC.

This clone was seen just once. The chain carries TRBV30 and TRBJ2-7; 8 nucleotides align to TRBD1. This CDR3 spans 14 amino acids. Germline values: CDR1 GTSNPN, CDR2 SVGIG (reference sequence). Trimming removed 0 bases from V and 2 bases from J; junction bases left unmatched: 3. Written as DNA, the CDR3 is TGTGCCTGGAGTGTCGGGACAGGTCCCTACGAGCAGTACTTC. Its translation: CAWSVGTGPYEQYF.

V usage is TRBV28 and J usage is TRBJ2-1, with 12 bases aligning to TRBD2. Germline-derived CDR1 and CDR2 are MDHEN and SYDVKM. This CDR3 region has 15 residues. Losses at the gene ends were 3 bases for V and 9 bases for J; bases not matched to a gene: 6. CDR3 coding DNA: TGTGCCAGCAGTTTGTCTAGCGGGGGGGCAGGTGAGCAGTTCTTC. This encodes CASSLSSGGAGEQFF. Based on the CDR3 plus reference TRBV28 and TRBJ2-1, the full variable domain is DVKVTQSSRYLVKRTGEKVFLECVQDMDHENMFWYRQDPGLGLRLIYFSYDVKMKEKGDIPEGYSVSREKKERFSLILESASTNQTSMYLCASSLSSGGAGEQFFGPGTRLTVL.

The chain couples TRBV28 to TRBJ2-1; no reliable D call. The CDR3 totals 15 residues. Germline V CDR1 and CDR2: MDHEN, SYDVKM. Between the trimmed V and J ends, which lost 5 bases and 1 base, there was a span of 12 bases. The CDR3 coding sequence is TGTGCCAGCAGTGGTCTCACTTCATCCTACAATGAGCAGTTCTTC. Translating it yields CASSGLTSSYNEQFF.

This clone was recorded only once. The chain carries TRBV2 and TRBJ1-2; 9 bases are shared with TRBD1. With 6 bases clipped from V and 10 bases from J, the junction kept 3 bases outside the gene matches. The CDR3 runs to 11 residues. From germline, CDR1 is SNHLY and CDR2 FYNNEI. Here the CDR3 DNA reads TGTGCCAGCAGGGGACAGGGCACCTACACCTTC. Translated, it gives CASRGQGTYTF.

This clone was seen more than once but under ten times. The chain links TRBV30 to TRBJ1-1; D perhaps matches TRBD1 (6 bases). In germline, CDR1 is GTSNPN, CDR2 SVGIG (reference sequence). V gave up 2 bases and J gave up 1 base, with 14 bases separating them. This CDR3 contains 15 residues. DNA of the CDR3: TGTGCCTGGAGTAACCCGGGACACTCGAACACTGAAGCTTTCTTT. Translated, it gives CAWSNPGHSNTEAFF.

V usage is TRBV6-1 and J usage is TRBJ1-1; 7 nucleotides align to TRBD1. V shed 1 base, J shed 4 bases, and the junction held 6 bases outside the gene matches. Germline assignment: CDR1 MNHNS and CDR2 SASEGT. The CDR3 has 15 amino acids. In DNA form, the CDR3 reads TGTGCCAGCAGTGAAGGACAGGGTTCCATCACTGAAGCTTTCTTT. As protein: CASSEGQGSITEAFF.

There are a few counts of this clone. The V call is TRBV5-1, the J call TRBJ1-1; D is perhaps TRBD1 (5 bases). V was trimmed by 3 bases and J by 0 bases, leaving 12 bases between them. CDR1 and CDR2 (germline): SGHRS, YFSETQ. The CDR3 has 15 residues. The CDR3: CASSWGRGMNTEAFF. The CDR3 DNA is TGCGCCAGCAGCTGGGGCCGGGGGATGAACACTGAAGCTTTCTTT.

The table lists this clone with a count of one. This sequence joins TRBV4-1 and TRBJ1-2; D call uncertain. Trimming removed 2 bases at V and 1 base at J, with 5 bases between. The germline V gene encodes CDR1 MGHRA and CDR2 YSYEKL. The CDR3 loop spans 13 amino acids. The CDR3 here is CASSQSNNYGYTF. In DNA form, the CDR3 reads TGCGCCAGCAGCCAATCAAATAACTATGGCTACACCTTC.

This clone occurred once. The rearrangement links TRBV12-3 or TRBV12-4 to TRBJ2-5; D is undetermined. This CDR3 is built from 12 residues. Trimming removed 1 base at V and 7 bases at J, with 7 bases between. The CDR3 DNA follows: TGTGCCAGCAGTTTAGGTTGGGCGACCCAGTACTTC. Encoded protein: CASSLGWATQYF.

The CDR3, as DNA: TGTGCCTGGAGCTTCTCCCGAGGTCGGGGCTACACCTTC. Translating it yields CAWSFSRGRGYTF. The chain has TRBV30 and TRBJ1-2; unclear D gene. The ends were cut back, 3 bases at V and 8 bases at J, with 16 bases in the middle. The CDR3 has 13 amino acids. From germline, CDR1 is GTSNPN and CDR2 SVGIG (reference sequence).

The chain has TRBV2 and TRBJ1-4; D might be TRBD1 (6 bases). Germline assignment: CDR1 SNHLY and CDR2 FYNNEI. Trimming left V 7 bases short and J 8 bases short, with 11 bases between. This CDR3 spans 12 amino acids. The CDR3 nucleotides are TGTGCCAGCAAACAGGGCGGAGAAAAACTGTTTTTT. Amino acids: CASKQGGEKLFF.

This chain connects TRBV28 to TRBJ1-2; a weak D match, TRBD1 (6 bases). Germline lookup yields CDR1 MDHEN and CDR2 SYDVKM. This CDR3 comprises 13 residues. Trimming took off 5 bases at V and 8 bases at J, with 15 bases between the two ends. The CDR3 coding sequence is TGTGCCAGCAGTATAGTCACAGGGTCCGGCTACACCTTC. The encoded protein is CASSIVTGSGYTF.

The CDR3 DNA follows: TGTGCCAGCAGTTCACCGGGCTACGAGCAGTACTTC. Encoded protein: CASSSPGYEQYF. This chain connects TRBV25-1 to TRBJ2-7; no definite D call. CDR1 MGHDK and CDR2 SYGVNS come from the germline V gene. The CDR3 spans 12 residues. Between the trimmed V and J ends, which lost 5 bases and 3 bases, there was a span of 8 bases.

This chain connects TRBV2 to TRBJ1-2; TRBD1 might be the D (6 bases). Germline V gene sequence: CDR1 SNHLY, CDR2 FYNNEI. The CDR3 length is 13 residues. V dropped 4 bases and J dropped 6 bases, with 12 bases sitting between them. CDR3 nucleotides: TGTGCCAGCAGTGCCCAGGGGATAGATGGCTACACCTTC. It yields the protein CASSAQGIDGYTF.

This chain links TRBV19 with TRBJ1-5; 7 positions match TRBD1. CDR3 length: 14 residues. Germline CDR1 reads LNHDA; CDR2 reads SQIVND (reference sequence). The V gene end was trimmed by 3 bases and the J gene end by 6 bases; junction bases not matched to a gene: 5. Written as DNA, the CDR3 is TGTGCCAGTAGTATTCGACAGGGTCCTCAGCCCCAGCATTTT. It encodes CASSIRQGPQPQHF.

The rearrangement links TRBV7-2 to TRBJ2-2, with TRBD2 identical over 8 bases. This CDR3 comprises 16 residues. V gave up 7 bases and J gave up 1 base; unmatched junction bases: 8. Per the germline V gene, CDR1 is SGHTA and CDR2 is FQGNSA. The CDR3 here is CASTAFSGVNTGELFF. CDR3 nucleotides: TGTGCCAGCACCGCCTTTAGCGGGGTGAACACCGGGGAGCTGTTTTTT.

V is TRBV4-1 and J is TRBJ2-1; perhaps TRBD1 as D (6 bases). Germline assignment: CDR1 MGHRA and CDR2 YSYEKL. The CDR3 is made up of 15 amino acids. V lost 4 bases and J lost 3, with 13 bases in between. CDR3 nucleotide sequence: TGCGCCAGCAGCCCAACGGACAGAAACTACAATGAGCAGTTCTTC. Protein product: CASSPTDRNYNEQFF.

Here the CDR3 reads CASGRAGTEQYF. In DNA, the CDR3 is TGTGCCAGCGGCCGGGCGGGTACGGAGCAGTACTTC. The gene calls are TRBV11-3 and TRBJ2-7, with D tentatively TRBD2 (5 bases). V gave up 8 bases and J gave up 7 bases, with 15 bases separating them. CDR3 length: 12 residues. Germline assignment: CDR1 SGHNT and CDR2 YENEEA.

The V gene is TRBV18, the J gene TRBJ1-1; 7 bases fit TRBD1. The CDR3 consists of 16 residues. CDR1 and CDR2 (germline): KGHSH, LQKENI. With 5 bases clipped from V and 2 bases from J, the junction kept 11 bases outside the gene matches. CDR3: CASSGTGVGVNTEAFF. In DNA form, the CDR3 reads TGTGCCAGCTCAGGAACAGGGGTTGGTGTTAACACTGAAGCTTTCTTT.

V usage is TRBV9 and J usage is TRBJ2-1; 10 bases are shared with TRBD2. This CDR3 comprises 17 residues. Germline CDR1 and CDR2: SGDLS and YYNGEE. The V segment lost 4 bases and the J segment 0 bases; nucleotides outside the gene matches: 7. The CDR3 here is CASSPRLAGASYNEQFF. CDR3 in DNA: TGTGCCAGCAGCCCCAGACTAGCGGGCGCCTCCTACAATGAGCAGTTCTTC. The full variable domain, with the rest looked up from reference TRBV9 and TRBJ2-1, is DSGVTQTPKHLITATGQRVTLRCSPRSGDLSVYWYQQSLDQGLQFLIQYYNGEERAKGNILERFSAQQFPDLHSELNLSSLELGDSALYFCASSPRLAGASYNEQFFGPGTRLTVL.

The V and J genes are TRBV3-1 (or the pseudogene TRBV3-2) and TRBJ2-2, with D hard to call. The CDR3 contains 13 residues. CDR1 LGHDT and CDR2 YNNKEL come from the germline V gene (reference sequence). Trimming took off 2 bases at V and 5 bases at J, with 6 bases between the two ends. The CDR3 spells CASSQMLTGELFF. Here the CDR3 DNA reads TGTGCCAGCAGCCAAATGCTAACCGGGGAGCTGTTTTTT.

As concerns this clone: This specimen includes other DNA sequences encoding the same CDR3. The chain joins TRBV28 to TRBJ2-7, with D perhaps TRBD1 (5 bases). Germline V gene data show CDR1 as MDHEN and CDR2 as SYDVKM. There are 12 residues in the CDR3. V gave up 4 bases and J gave up 4 bases, with 8 bases separating them. CDR3 DNA sequence: TGTGCCAGCAGTTCCAGGGTTTACGAGCAGTACTTC. Encoded protein: CASSSRVYEQYF.

The rearrangement links TRBV6-6 to TRBJ1-5; a possible D gene is TRBD1 (6 bases). This CDR3 comprises 13 residues. V lost 2 bases, J lost 5 bases, and 7 bases lay in between. The germline V gene encodes CDR1 MNHNY and CDR2 SVGAGI (reference sequence). The CDR3 loop is CASSYPGDQPQHF. DNA of the CDR3: TGTGCCAGCAGTTACCCAGGGGATCAGCCCCAGCATTTT.